In its sample, the clone carrying this T cell receptor (beta chain) was seen many times. Its antigen is currently unknown. These data are taken from a study of T cell repertoires in cytomegalovirus infection. At the level of the study: Evidence of both CMV infection and a matching HLA type came from public TCR beta signatures.

The CDR3 sequence is 14 residues long. CDR1 and CDR2 from the germline V gene are SGHTA and FQGNSA. V lost 5 bases and J lost 2; bases outside the gene matches: 6. Study-wide points: CMV-specific TCR beta clonotypes restricted by HLA-C were the ones dominating the ex vivo response. Identification of carriers of CMV plus the relevant HLA was achieved through cumulative public TCR beta family frequency.

In TCRdb, the reads were re-called with MiXCR into one record per CDR3 protein. The data contain fewer than 850,000 distinct CDR3 sequences, 25% to 35% of them seen just once; the ten biggest clones take up roughly 13%. The clonotype was recovered from a human donor in good health (CMV status not recorded). Some clones in this sample may be carry-over from other donors' samples. The chain joins TRBV7-2 to TRBJ2-7, with 7 bases that match TRBD1. Sequencing used cultured CD8+ T cells from PBMCs, obtained from culture after CMV antigen stimulation. CDR3: CASSPTGTAYEQYV. The CDR3 nucleotides are TGTGCCAGCAGCCCAACCGGGACAGCCTACGAGCAGTACGTC.